This TCR beta chain was identified in a study of T cells expressing NK-cell markers. Germline-derived CDR1 and CDR2 are SGHNT and YENEEA. The CDR3 loop spans 14 amino acids. TCRdb re-called the 5' RACE reads; one entry per CDR3 protein, DNA not given. The sample totals about 180,000 distinct CDR3 sequences. The TCR was taken from a man aged 18-70 years in good health. The rearrangement joins TRBV11-3 to TRBJ2-1; TCRdb names TRBD2, which stays unverified in the absence of DNA. Sequenced sample: blood T cells: a sorted CD56 or NKG2C T cell subset, CD4+ or CD8+ T cells, or bulk PBMC T cells (not recorded which). The CDR3 spells CASAVGGAYNEQFF.